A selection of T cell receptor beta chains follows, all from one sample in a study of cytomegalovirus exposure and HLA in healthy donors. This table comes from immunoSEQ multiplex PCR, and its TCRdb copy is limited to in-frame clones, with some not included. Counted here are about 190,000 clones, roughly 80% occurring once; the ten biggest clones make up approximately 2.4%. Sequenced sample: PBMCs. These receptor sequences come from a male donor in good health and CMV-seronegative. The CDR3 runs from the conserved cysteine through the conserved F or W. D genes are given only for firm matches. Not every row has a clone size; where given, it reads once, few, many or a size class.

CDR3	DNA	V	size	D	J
CASSRVVATDTQYF	TGCGCCAGCAGCCGCGTGGTAGCAACAGATACGCAGTATTTT	TRBV4-3	-	-	TRBJ2-3
CASSLVGGAANTEAFF	TGTGCCAGCAGCTTAGTGGGGGGGGCGGCGAACACTGAAGCTTTCTTT	TRBV7-9	few	-	TRBJ1-1
CASSKGQGNTNEKLFF	TGCGCCAGCAGCAAGGGACAGGGGAATACTAATGAAAAACTGTTTTTT	TRBV5-1	-	TRBD1	TRBJ1-4
CASSPEDRGRLSEQYF	TGCGCCAGCAGCCCAGAGGACAGGGGGCGATTAAGCGAGCAGTACTTC	TRBV5-1	-	TRBD1	TRBJ2-7
CASRGGNSPLHF	TGTGCCAGCAGAGGGGGAAATTCACCCCTCCACTTT	TRBV28	-	-	TRBJ1-6
CASSLAGAGNQPQHF	TGTGCCAGCAGCTTAGCGGGGGCAGGGAATCAGCCCCAGCATTTT	TRBV7-6	once	-	TRBJ1-5
CASSRRPGQGDYGYTF	TGTGCCAGCAGCCGTCGACCGGGACAGGGGGACTATGGCTACACCTTC	TRBV5-4	-	TRBD1	TRBJ1-2
CASSKGQPGTEAFF	TGTGCCAGCAGCAAAGGACAGCCGGGAACTGAAGCTTTCTTT	TRBV7-9	-	-	TRBJ1-1
CAAARLARGGETQYF	TGTGCCGCTGCCCGGTTAGCGCGAGGGGGAGAGACCCAGTACTTC	TRBV6-5	-	-	TRBJ2-5
CASSPHRGRTEAFF	TGTGCCAGCAGTCCCCATAGGGGTCGGACTGAAGCTTTCTTT	TRBV28	-	-	TRBJ1-1
CASSLAMGAEPQHF	TGTGCCAGCAGCTTAGCGATGGGGGCAGAGCCCCAGCATTTT	TRBV7-2	-	-	TRBJ1-5
CATSRDRVEQFF	TGTGCCACCAGTAGAGACAGGGTTGAGCAGTTCTTC	TRBV15	-	TRBD1	TRBJ2-1
CASSDGLAGVQETQYF	TGCGCCAGCAGTGATGGACTAGCGGGGGTCCAAGAGACCCAGTACTTC	TRBV10-2	-	TRBD2	TRBJ2-5
CASSGTATNTQYF	TGTGCCAGCTCCGGGACAGCAACAAATACGCAGTATTTT	TRBV6-6	-	TRBD1	TRBJ2-3
CASSVFGQDTDTQYF	TGTGCCAGCAGCGTATTTGGACAGGACACAGATACGCAGTATTTT	TRBV9	-	TRBD1	TRBJ2-3
CASSLGSGTEAFF	TGTGCCAGCAGCTTGGGGTCGGGCACTGAAGCTTTCTTT	TRBV5-6	few	-	TRBJ1-1
CASSPYRGEDGYTF	TGTGCCAGCAGTCCATACAGGGGAGAGGATGGCTACACCTTC	TRBV28	-	TRBD1	TRBJ1-2
CASSPTGDYGYTF	TGTGCCAGCAGTCCGACAGGGGACTATGGCTACACCTTC	TRBV28	-	TRBD1	TRBJ1-2
CASGRTGGIYEQYF	TGTGCCAGCGGTCGGACAGGGGGCATATACGAGCAGTACTTC	TRBV27	few	TRBD1	TRBJ2-7
CASSATGGLSNQPQHF	TGTGCCAGCAGCGCTACAGGGGGTCTTAGCAATCAGCCCCAGCATTTT	TRBV2	-	TRBD1	TRBJ1-5
CASRGLAQFF	TGTGCCAGCAGAGGACTAGCGCAGTTCTTC	TRBV28	-	TRBD2	TRBJ2-1
CAWSLSGGNTEAFF	TGTGCCTGGAGTCTCTCGGGGGGGAACACTGAAGCTTTCTTT	TRBV30	-	-	TRBJ1-1
CASSVGPSGYNEQFF	TGTGCCAGCAGTGTCGGGCCTAGCGGTTACAATGAGCAGTTCTTC	TRBV6-4	-	TRBD2	TRBJ2-1
CASSGNRVTDGYTF	TGTGCCAGCAGTGGAAACAGGGTTACGGATGGCTACACCTTC	TRBV6-1	few	-	TRBJ1-2
CAISDGQGHYEQYF	TGTGCCATCAGTGATGGACAGGGGCACTACGAGCAGTACTTC	TRBV10-3	-	TRBD1	TRBJ2-7
CAWSPGKDSPLHF	TGTGCCTGGAGTCCAGGGAAAGATTCACCCCTCCACTTT	TRBV30	-	-	TRBJ1-6